The entry that follows covers one T cell receptor beta chain sequence. V lost 0 bases, J lost 0 bases, and 10 bases lay in between. The germline gives CDR1 SGDLS, CDR2 YYNGEE. This CDR3 has 15 amino acids. The sample is drawn from a study of OX40 agonist ivuxolimab in advanced cancers. Clones were read by immunoSEQ multiplex PCR, and TCRdb kept only the in-frame ones, dropping some. The repertoire holds 58,000 or so clones, 75% to 90% seen once, with more than 10% in the top ten. The sequence derives from an adult with an advanced solid tumor such as melanoma, head and neck, liver or kidney cancer. The starting material was CD4+ or CD8+ T cells sorted from blood, obtained in a trial of the OX40 agonist ivuxolimab. The chain has TRBV9 and TRBJ2-7; D is unresolved. The CDR3 loop reads CASSVGLDHSYEQYF. The CDR3 DNA sequence: TGTGCCAGCAGCGTAGGTTTGGACCACTCCTACGAGCAGTACTTC.